These 17 T cell receptor beta chains originate from one sample sequenced in a study of T cells in lung cancer brain metastases. Libraries were prepared by immunoSEQ multiplex PCR; TCRdb keeps only in-frame clonotypes and omits some of them. The sample has a few thousand clones; over 75% are singletons. The sequencing sample was made of tumor tissue from the primary lung tumor. The receptors were sampled from a woman aged 45 to 65 with non-small cell lung cancer.

In nucleotides, the CDR3 is TGCGCCAGCAGCCCCGATGACTATGGCTACACCTTC. It specifies CASSPDDYGYTF. The chain couples TRBV4-1 to TRBJ1-2; D remains ambiguous. Trimming pared 4 bases from V and 3 bases from J, leaving 6 bases between. This CDR3 is 12 amino acids long. The V gene's germline CDR1 is MGHRA and CDR2 YSYEKL.

The CDR3 coding sequence is TGTGCCAGCAGTGAGTTCAACGGGAATACGCAGTATTTT. The encoded protein is CASSEFNGNTQYF. V is TRBV6-1 and J is TRBJ2-3, with D perhaps TRBD2 (5 bases). Trimming left V 3 bases short and J 7 bases short, with 11 bases between. Germline V gives CDR1 MNHNS, CDR2 SASEGT. The CDR3 has 13 residues.

J is TRBJ2-1 and V is TRBV5-6; D is undetermined. V was pared by 4 bases and J by 0 bases, with 17 bases between. Germline lookup yields CDR1 SGHDT and CDR2 YYEEEE. The CDR3 runs 17 residues. CDR3 in DNA: TGTGCCAGCAGCGGAAGAGAGTGGTTTCTCTCCTACAATGAGCAGTTCTTC. This sequence encodes CASSGREWFLSYNEQFF. Looking up the rest from reference TRBV5-6 and TRBJ2-1 gives the full variable domain: DAGVTQSPTHLIKTRGQQVTLRCSPKSGHDTVSWYQQALGQGPQFIFQYYEEEERQRGNFPDRFSGHQFPNYSSELNVNALLLGDSALYLCASSGREWFLSYNEQFFGPGTRLTVL.

The chain joins TRBV30 to TRBJ2-3; D is undetermined. The CDR3 has 13 amino acids. V lost 4 bases and J 0 bases, leaving 8 bases between the germline ends. CDR1 and CDR2 (germline): GTSNPN, SVGIG (reference sequence). The CDR3 DNA is TGTGCCTGGATTCCAGCTAGCACAGATACGCAGTATTTT. Protein product: CAWIPASTDTQYF.

The chain carries TRBV28 and TRBJ1-4; D remains ambiguous. Trimming took off 6 bases at V and 8 bases at J, with 7 bases between the two ends. CDR1 and CDR2 (germline): MDHEN, SYDVKM. CDR3 length equals 11 residues. CDR3 DNA sequence: TGTGCCAGCAGCCAGAGGGAAAAACTGTTTTTT. Its protein is CASSQREKLFF.

The chain links TRBV15 to TRBJ1-2; D possibly corresponds to TRBD1 (5 bases). Trimming took 1 base from V and 5 from J, leaving 8 bases between them. Per germline, CDR1 LNHNV and CDR2 YYDKDF (reference sequence). The CDR3 extends over 13 amino acids. The CDR3 nucleotides are TGTGCCACCAGCAGAGGACAGACGTATGGCTACACCTTC. Translation: CATSRGQTYGYTF.

The CDR3 region has the DNA TGTGCCAGCAGCTTACAGCCGGGCGGGGAGCTGTTTTTT. Its protein product is CASSLQPGGELFF. V and J are TRBV7-3 and TRBJ2-2; no firm D call. This CDR3 is 13 amino acids long. CDR1 is SGHTA, CDR2 FQGTGA, per germline. Trimming shortened V by 2 bases and J by 7 bases, and 8 bases separated the two germline ends.

The chain links TRBV9 to TRBJ2-5, with 11 bases lining up with TRBD1. Germline trimming cut 4 bases from V and 0 bases from J; bases unmatched to any gene: 14. Germline V CDR1 and CDR2: SGDLS, YYNGEE. This CDR3 is built from 19 residues. Written as DNA, the CDR3 is TGTGCCAGCAGCCCGCGGACAGGGGGCGCGGGTTGGGACCAAGAGACCCAGTACTTC. Its protein product is CASSPRTGGAGWDQETQYF.

The chain carries TRBV9 and TRBJ1-1; tentative D call: TRBD1 (5 bases). The CDR3 length is 12 residues. The germline V gene encodes CDR1 SGDLS and CDR2 YYNGEE. The V end lost 3 bases, the J end lost 7 bases, and 10 bases lay between the germline ends. CDR3 bases: TGTGCCAGCAGCGAGGGAGACAGTGAAGCTTTCTTT. This codes for CASSEGDSEAFF.

The CDR3 DNA sequence: TGTGCCAGCAGTCCTCCCGGACAGGCGGCTTTCTTT. Its protein is CASSPPGQAAFF. The chain is built from TRBV6-5 and TRBJ1-1; 7 bases line up with TRBD1. The CDR3 loop spans 12 amino acids. Germline loops: CDR1 MNHEY, CDR2 SVGAGI. The V gene end was trimmed by 5 bases and the J gene end by 11 bases; junction bases not matched to a gene: 8.

The CDR3 region has the DNA TGTGCCAGCAGGGTGGACAGGGCAGGTAATCAGCCCCAGCATTTT. Amino acids: CASRVDRAGNQPQHF. The chain has TRBV2 and TRBJ1-5, with 8 bases matching TRBD1. Germline CDR1 and CDR2: SNHLY and FYNNEI. The CDR3 extends over 15 amino acids. J lost 4 bases, V lost 6 bases, and 8 bases had no gene match.

The V and J genes are TRBV4-3 and TRBJ2-3, with a possible D match to TRBD2 (6 bases). Trimming stripped 4 bases from V and 2 bases from J, with 13 bases between. The CDR3 loop spans 15 amino acids. Germline assignment: CDR1 LGHNA and CDR2 YSLEER. The CDR3 here is CASSLMSGDTDTQYF. As DNA, the CDR3 is TGCGCCAGCAGCCTAATGTCGGGGGACACAGATACGCAGTATTTT.

The rearrangement links TRBV28 to TRBJ2-1; TRBD1 aligns across 10 bases. V was clipped by 6 bases and J by 8 bases; unmatched bases: 7. Germline V gene data show CDR1 as MDHEN and CDR2 as SYDVKM. The CDR3 extends over 14 amino acids. CDR3 in DNA: TGTGCCAGCAGGATACCGGGACAGGGGTATGAGCAGTTCTTC. It encodes CASRIPGQGYEQFF.

The chain employs TRBV30 and TRBJ1-2; no clear D. The V gene's germline CDR1 is GTSNPN and CDR2 SVGIG (reference sequence). The V and J ends lost 1 base and 5 bases respectively, with 5 bases between them. The CDR3 extends over 11 amino acids. The CDR3 sequence: CAWSAIYGYTF. The DNA for the CDR3 is TGTGCCTGGAGTGCCATATATGGCTACACCTTC.

This rearrangement joins TRBV9 to TRBJ2-3, with D hard to call. The germline V gene encodes CDR1 SGDLS and CDR2 YYNGEE. Trimming shortened V by 0 bases and J by 0 bases, and 5 bases separated the two germline ends. The CDR3 runs to 14 residues. The CDR3 region has the DNA TGTGCCAGCAGCGTAGGGCCCAGCACAGATACGCAGTATTTT. Translation: CASSVGPSTDTQYF.

This chain uses TRBV7-9 with TRBJ2-4, with 7 bases identical to TRBD2. The CDR3 totals 13 residues. The V gene end was trimmed by 6 bases and the J gene end by 6 bases; junction bases not matched to a gene: 5. Germline-derived CDR1 and CDR2 are SEHNR and FQNEAQ (reference sequence). CDR3 sequence reads: CASSSSGLNIQYF. Written as DNA, the CDR3 is TGTGCCAGCAGTAGTAGCGGGTTAAACATTCAGTACTTC. Filled out from reference TRBV7-9 and TRBJ2-4, the complete variable domain reads DTGVSQNPRHKITKRGQNVTFRCDPISEHNRLYWYRQTLGQGPEFLTYFQNEAQLEKSRLLSDRFSAERPKGSFSTLEIQRTEQGDSAMYLCASSSSGLNIQYFGAGTRLSVL.

V is TRBV30 and J is TRBJ1-1; D is unclear. Germline CDR1 GTSNPN, CDR2 SVGIG (reference sequence). Trimming removed 4 bases from V and 10 bases from J, with 13 bases in between. The CDR3 runs to 11 residues. The CDR3: CAWILPPGAFF. The CDR3 nucleotides are TGTGCCTGGATTCTCCCCCCGGGAGCTTTCTTT. Together with reference TRBV30 and TRBJ1-1, the CDR3 gives the full variable domain: SQTIHQWPATLVQPVGSPLSLECTVEGTSNPNLYWYRQAAGRGLQLLFYSVGIGQISSEVPQNLSASRPQDRQFILSSKKLLLSDSGFYLCAWILPPGAFFGQGTRLTVV.